These 20 T cell receptor beta chains share one sample of origin, sequenced in a study of blood T cell repertoires in COVID-19. The method was immunoSEQ multiplex PCR; TCRdb's version includes in-frame clones alone and lacks a portion of them. The sample records 50,000 to 70,000 clones, 70% to 80% being singletons. The sample taken for sequencing was peripheral blood. The source is a man aged 50 to 59 with active or convalescent COVID-19.

This clone was detected once. The chain has TRBV12-3 or TRBV12-4 and TRBJ2-7; D gene unclear. This CDR3 comprises 13 residues. With 1 base removed from V and 6 bases from J, the gap between germline ends came to 10 bases. This CDR3 is CASSLGLGLEQYF. In nucleotides, the CDR3 is TGTGCCAGCAGTTTAGGCTTGGGCCTCGAGCAGTACTTC.

The CDR3 region is CASSPAVNTEAFF. In DNA, the CDR3 is TGTGCCAGCTCACCGGCCGTGAACACTGAAGCTTTCTTT. The chain joins TRBV18 to TRBJ1-1, with no clear D. This CDR3 has 13 residues. V was cut by 3 bases and J by 0 bases, with 5 bases left in between. CDR1 KGHSH and CDR2 LQKENI come from the germline V gene.

The chain has TRBV4-1 and TRBJ2-5; tentatively, D is TRBD2 (7 bases). With 1 base removed from V and 2 bases from J, the gap between germline ends came to 20 bases. CDR1 is MGHRA, CDR2 YSYEKL, per germline. The CDR3 loop spans 18 amino acids. The CDR3 sequence: CASSQVVGGGGLQETQYF. CDR3 nucleotides: TGCGCCAGCAGCCAAGTTGTTGGGGGAGGGGGACTACAAGAGACCCAGTACTTC.

The genes are TRBV18 and TRBJ1-5, with TRBD1 matching 7 bases. The CDR3 has 15 amino acids. Per germline, CDR1 KGHSH and CDR2 LQKENI. With 4 bases clipped from V and 7 bases from J, the junction kept 10 bases outside the gene matches. CDR3 sequence: CASSRDSQAQQPQHF. The DNA for the CDR3 is TGTGCCAGCTCACGGGACAGCCAGGCTCAACAGCCCCAGCATTTT. Full variable domain (outside the CDR3, taken from reference TRBV18 and TRBJ1-5): NAGVMQNPRHLVRRRGQEARLRCSPMKGHSHVYWYRQLPEEGLKFMVYLQKENIIDESGMPKERFSAEFPKEGPSILRIQQVVRGDSAAYFCASSRDSQAQQPQHFGDGTRLSIL.

The rearrangement links TRBV3-1 (or the pseudogene TRBV3-2) to TRBJ1-6; 7 bases are a match to TRBD1. The V gene's germline CDR1 is LGHDT and CDR2 YNNKEL (reference sequence). Unmatched junction bases numbered 3, after V lost 7 bases and J lost 9 bases. CDR3 length: 12 residues. Here the CDR3 reads CASMTGTSPLHF. The CDR3 DNA is TGTGCCAGCATGACAGGGACTTCACCCCTCCACTTT.

This chain links TRBV19 with TRBJ2-3; the match to TRBD1 covers 10 bases. This CDR3 is 13 amino acids long. After removal of 8 bases from V and 4 bases from J, the junction contained 3 bases not matched to a gene. Germline CDR1 and CDR2: LNHDA and SQIVND (reference sequence). The CDR3 loop is CASRQGAADTQYF. CDR3 in DNA: TGTGCCAGTCGACAGGGGGCCGCAGATACGCAGTATTTT.

V usage is TRBV30 and J usage is TRBJ2-7, with 9 bases aligning to TRBD2. Germline loops: CDR1 GTSNPN, CDR2 SVGIG (reference sequence). The V segment lost 1 base and the J segment 5 bases; nucleotides outside the gene matches: 3. There are 13 residues in the CDR3. The CDR3 DNA reads TGTGCCTGGAGTGATTCTAGCGGGGACGAGCAGTACTTC. Protein: CAWSDSSGDEQYF.

The chain links TRBV30 to TRBJ1-1; no firm D call. The V end lost 4 bases, the J end lost 0 bases, and 9 bases lay between the germline ends. Germline V gene sequence: CDR1 GTSNPN, CDR2 SVGIG (reference sequence). This CDR3 region has 13 residues. The CDR3 sequence is CAWTPTVNTEAFF. In DNA form, the CDR3 reads TGTGCCTGGACCCCTACAGTGAACACTGAAGCTTTCTTT.

CDR3 amino acids: CSVEMGGGYYGYTF. The CDR3 DNA is TGCAGCGTTGAAATGGGCGGGGGGTACTATGGCTACACCTTC. The J gene is TRBJ1-2, the V gene TRBV29-1, with TRBD1 as a possible D gene (5 bases). CDR3 length: 14 amino acids. The ends were cut back, 2 bases at V and 3 bases at J, with 13 bases in the middle. Per the germline V gene, CDR1 is SQVTM and CDR2 is ANQGSEA.

With regard to this clone: Other nucleotide sequences in the sample specify the same CDR3. The chain carries TRBV5-1 and TRBJ1-1; tentative D call: TRBD1 (5 bases). The germline gives CDR1 SGHRS, CDR2 YFSETQ. Trimming removed 4 bases at V and 1 base at J, with 14 bases between. The CDR3 consists of 15 residues. The CDR3 is CASSPREGGNTEAFF. CDR3 sequence (DNA): TGCGCCAGCAGCCCCAGGGAAGGCGGGAACACTGAAGCTTTCTTT.

This sequence joins TRBV2 and TRBJ2-7, with D maybe TRBD1 (5 bases). Germline V gene sequence: CDR1 SNHLY, CDR2 FYNNEI. V lost 8 bases to trimming and J lost 2 bases, with 16 bases between them. This CDR3 comprises 14 residues. The CDR3 spells CASGSGPRAYEQYF. CDR3 in DNA: TGTGCCAGCGGCTCGGGCCCCAGGGCCTACGAGCAGTACTTC.

The chain links TRBV9 to TRBJ2-5, with 9 positions matching TRBD1. The CDR3 covers 16 residues. The germline gives CDR1 SGDLS, CDR2 YYNGEE. V trimming: 3 bases; J trimming: 6 bases; junction bases outside the gene matches: 12. In nucleotides, the CDR3 is TGTGCCAGCAGCGAAGGTCAGGGACAGGGAACGAAGACCCAGTACTTC. Protein product: CASSEGQGQGTKTQYF.

V and J are TRBV19 and TRBJ2-1; 9 positions match TRBD2. The CDR3 loop spans 15 amino acids. Germline CDR1 is LNHDA and CDR2 is SQIVND (reference sequence). V was pared by 3 bases and J by 9 bases, with 9 bases of the junction left unmatched. In DNA form, the CDR3 reads TGTGCCAGTAGTATTTCGGCGGGGGGGCCATCTGAGCAGTTCTTC. Its protein product is CASSISAGGPSEQFF.

The J gene is TRBJ2-1, the V gene TRBV11-3, with D maybe TRBD2 (6 bases). The CDR3 runs to 13 residues. The V gene's germline CDR1 is SGHNT and CDR2 YENEEA. V was shortened by 1 base and J by 6 bases, with 7 bases between the two germline ends. The CDR3 coding sequence is TGTGCCAGCAGCTTAGCCGGGAGCAATGAGCAGTTCTTC. Translating it yields CASSLAGSNEQFF.

This rearrangement joins TRBV3-1 (or the pseudogene TRBV3-2) to TRBJ2-1; TRBD2 matches at 8 bases. The CDR3 extends over 13 amino acids. V dropped 4 bases and J dropped 9; count of bases not matched to a gene: 5. Looked up from germline, CDR1 is LGHDT and CDR2 is YNNKEL (reference sequence). As DNA, the CDR3 is TGTGCCAGCAGCCGCCTTCGGGAGGGTGAGCAGTTCTTC. Protein product: CASSRLREGEQFF.

The chain combines TRBV5-4 with TRBJ2-7; D unclear. The germline V gene encodes CDR1 SGHNT and CDR2 YYREEE (reference sequence). The CDR3 spans 14 residues. V was clipped by 4 bases and J by 0 bases, with 11 bases between them. The CDR3 DNA reads TGTGCCAGCAGCCTGGGTGGCACCTCCTACGAGCAGTACTTC. Amino acids: CASSLGGTSYEQYF.

This chain connects TRBV27 to TRBJ2-1; possibly TRBD1 for D (6 bases). Germline V gene data show CDR1 as MNHEY and CDR2 as SMNVEV (reference sequence). The CDR3 contains 17 residues. Trimming shortened V by 2 bases and J by 4 bases, and 18 bases separated the two germline ends. This CDR3 reads CASSLSSSGHRYNEQFF. As DNA, the CDR3 is TGTGCCAGCAGTTTAAGTTCTTCGGGACACCGTTACAATGAGCAGTTCTTC.

This chain joins TRBV4-1 and TRBJ1-3; D is ambiguous. The germline V gene has CDR1 MGHRA and CDR2 YSYEKL. Trimming took 1 base from V and 3 from J, leaving 10 bases between them. The CDR3 runs to 15 residues. CDR3 in amino acids: CASSQVESFGNTIYF. CDR3 in DNA: TGCGCCAGCAGCCAAGTCGAGTCCTTTGGAAACACCATATATTTT.

The chain links TRBV11-2 to TRBJ2-3; TRBD1 aligns across 10 bases. The CDR3 runs 15 residues. CDR1 is SGHAT, CDR2 FQNNGV, per germline. With V trimmed by 3 bases and J by 2 bases, 2 bases remained unmatched. Written as DNA, the CDR3 is TGTGCCAGCAGCTTCCGACAGGGGGCCACAGATACGCAGTATTTT. It specifies CASSFRQGATDTQYF.

This chain connects TRBV18 to TRBJ2-7, with D perhaps TRBD2 (6 bases). CDR3 length equals 14 residues. Germline V gene sequence: CDR1 KGHSH, CDR2 LQKENI. V was shortened by 3 bases and J by 3 bases, with 12 bases between the two germline ends. In DNA, the CDR3 is TGTGCCAGCTCACCGGAGGGCAACCGCTACGAGCAGTACTTC. Protein: CASSPEGNRYEQYF.